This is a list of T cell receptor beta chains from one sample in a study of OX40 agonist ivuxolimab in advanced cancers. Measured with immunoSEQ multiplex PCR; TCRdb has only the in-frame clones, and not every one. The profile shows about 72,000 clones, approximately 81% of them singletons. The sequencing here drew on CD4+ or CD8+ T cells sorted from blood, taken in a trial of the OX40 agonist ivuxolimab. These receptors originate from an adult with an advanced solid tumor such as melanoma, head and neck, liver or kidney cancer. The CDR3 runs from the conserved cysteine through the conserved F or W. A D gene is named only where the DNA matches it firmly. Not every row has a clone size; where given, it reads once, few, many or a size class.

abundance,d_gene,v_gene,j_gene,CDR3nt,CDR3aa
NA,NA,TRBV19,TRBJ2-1,TGTGCCAGTAGTACGGGAGCCACCAACAATGAGCAGTTCTTC,CASSTGATNNEQFF
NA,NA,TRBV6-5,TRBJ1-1,TGTGCCAGCAGTTACGGCGGAACTGAAGCTTTCTTT,CASSYGGTEAFF
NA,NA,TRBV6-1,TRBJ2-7,TGTGCCAGCAGGGCCCTTTCCTACGAGCAGTACTTC,CASRALSYEQYF
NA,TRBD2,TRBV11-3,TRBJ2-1,TGTGCCAGCAGCCCTGGACTAGCGGGACTCGATGAGCAGTTCTTC,CASSPGLAGLDEQFF
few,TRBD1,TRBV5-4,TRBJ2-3,TGTGCCAGCAGCTTGGCCAGGGACAGGGGGCGAGAAGATACGCAGTATTTT,CASSLARDRGREDTQYF
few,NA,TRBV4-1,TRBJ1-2,TGCGCCAGCAGCCAAGTTTCTGGCTACACCTTC,CASSQVSGYTF
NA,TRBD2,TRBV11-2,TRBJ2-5,TGTGCCAGCAGCTTAGTCGGTCTAGCGGGAGAGACCCAGTACTTC,CASSLVGLAGETQYF
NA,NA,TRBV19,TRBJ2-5,TGTGCCAGTAGGGGAAACCAAGAGACCCAGTACTTC,CASRGNQETQYF
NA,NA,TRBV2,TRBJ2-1,TGTGCCAGCAGTGTAGGGGCCGCCTACAATGAGCAGTTCTTC,CASSVGAAYNEQFF
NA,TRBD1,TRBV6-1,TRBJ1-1,TGTGCCAGCAGTGAAACTCCCAGGGGGCTTTTTTATAGGAACACTGAAGCTTTCTTT,CASSETPRGLFYRNTEAFF
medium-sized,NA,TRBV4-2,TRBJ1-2,TGTGCCAGCAGCCAAGGGGCCACCCCGAGAGGCTACACCTTC,CASSQGATPRGYTF
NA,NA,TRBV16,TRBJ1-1,TGTGCCAGCAGATCGACCCTCACTGAAGCTTTCTTT,CASRSTLTEAFF
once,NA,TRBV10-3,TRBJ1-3,TGTGCCATCAGAACGGACACCTTCTCTGGAAACACCATATATTTT,CAIRTDTFSGNTIYF
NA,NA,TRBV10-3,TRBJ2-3,TGTGCCATCAGTGACCAGCGTGATACGCAGTATTTT,CAISDQRDTQYF
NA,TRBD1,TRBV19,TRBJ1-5,TGTGCCAGTAGTATAGGGACAGGGCGATCGCCCCAGCATTTT,CASSIGTGRSPQHF
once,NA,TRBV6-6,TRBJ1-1,TGTGCCAGCAGTAATGGGGACACAGAAGCTTTCTTT,CASSNGDTEAFF
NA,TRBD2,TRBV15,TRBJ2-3,TGTGCCACCAGACTAGCGGGAGGGGATACGCAGTATTTT,CATRLAGGDTQYF
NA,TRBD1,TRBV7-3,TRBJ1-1,TGTGCCAGCAGCTTAACGGGGACAGGGAACACTGAAGCTTTCTTT,CASSLTGTGNTEAFF
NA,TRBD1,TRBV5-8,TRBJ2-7,TGTGCCAGCAGCTATCAGGGACAGACGTACTACGAGCAGTACTTC,CASSYQGQTYYEQYF
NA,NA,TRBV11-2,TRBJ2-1,TGTGCCAGCAGCCCCTCGAGGGCCAATGAGCAGTTCTTC,CASSPSRANEQFF
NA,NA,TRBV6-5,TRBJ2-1,TGTGCCAGCAGGGGGGAAATGGGGCACAATGAGCAGTTCTTC,CASRGEMGHNEQFF
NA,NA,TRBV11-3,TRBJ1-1,TGTGCCAGCAGCTTAGGGGCACCTAGTATGAACACTGAAGCTTTCTTT,CASSLGAPSMNTEAFF
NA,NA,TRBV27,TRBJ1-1,TGTGCCAGCAGTAATCAGGGTCTTTACACTGAAGCTTTCTTT,CASSNQGLYTEAFF
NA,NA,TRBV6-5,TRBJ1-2,TGTGCCAGCAGTTCCCGGGGGAGAGCTAACTATGGCTACACCTTC,CASSSRGRANYGYTF
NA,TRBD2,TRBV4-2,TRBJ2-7,TGTGCCAGCAGCCAAGGGACTAGCGGGAGTCAATCGGGTGAGCAGTACTTC,CASSQGTSGSQSGEQYF
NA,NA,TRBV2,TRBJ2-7,TGTGCCAGCAGAAAGGAGGGCTCCTACGAGCAGTACTTC,CASRKEGSYEQYF
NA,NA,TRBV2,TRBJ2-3,TGTGCCAGCAGTGAAGGGGCGGATACGCAGTATTTT,CASSEGADTQYF
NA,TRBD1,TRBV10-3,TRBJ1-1,TGTGCCATCAGTTCACAGGGGGTCAACACTGAAGCTTTCTTT,CAISSQGVNTEAFF
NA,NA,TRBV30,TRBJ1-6,TGTGCCTGGAGTGTAAGACGGCACTATAATTCACCCCTCCACTTT,CAWSVRRHYNSPLHF
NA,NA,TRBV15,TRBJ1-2,TGTGCCACCAGCAGAGTGAGGGAAAGGTACTATGGCTACACCTTC,CATSRVRERYYGYTF
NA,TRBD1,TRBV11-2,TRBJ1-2,TGTGCCAGCAGCCCTCGGACAGGGGAAAACTATGGCTACACCTTC,CASSPRTGENYGYTF
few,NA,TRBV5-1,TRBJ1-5,TGCGCCAGCAGCTTGGGGTCCGAGAATCAGCCCCAGCATTTT,CASSLGSENQPQHF
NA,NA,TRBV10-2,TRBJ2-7,TGCGCCAGCAGGGGGGACGCCACCTACGAGCAGTACTTC,CASRGDATYEQYF
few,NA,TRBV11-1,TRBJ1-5,TGTGCCAGCAGCTTAGAAGAGGCTCAGCCCCAGCATTTT,CASSLEEAQPQHF
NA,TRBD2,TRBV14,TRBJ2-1,TGTGCCAGCAGCCAAGGGGAAGCGGGAGCGGGTAATGAGCAGTTCTTC,CASSQGEAGAGNEQFF
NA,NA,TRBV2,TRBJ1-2,TGTGCCACCGCGAGGGACGTTAACTATGGCTACACCTTC,CATARDVNYGYTF
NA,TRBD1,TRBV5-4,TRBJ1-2,TGTGCCAGCAGGCCAAATCAGGGGGCCGGCTATGGCTACACCTTC,CASRPNQGAGYGYTF
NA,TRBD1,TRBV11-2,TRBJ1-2,TGTGCCAGCAGTTCAGGGGGCAGGGACAACTATGGCTACACCTTC,CASSSGGRDNYGYTF
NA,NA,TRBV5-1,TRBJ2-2,TGCGCCAGCAGCTTGGTGTCAGGCTTAGGGGACACCGGGGAGCTGTTTTTT,CASSLVSGLGDTGELFF
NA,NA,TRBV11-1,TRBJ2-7,TGTGCCAGCAGCTTAGATGGACTTAATCTCTACGAGCAGTACTTC,CASSLDGLNLYEQYF
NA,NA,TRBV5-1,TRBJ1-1,TGCGCCAGCAGCCTCCAGGGTAACACTGAAGCTTTCTTT,CASSLQGNTEAFF
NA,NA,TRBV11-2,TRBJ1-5,TGTGCCAGCAGCTTAGATAGGCCAGGGAGGTTAGGTCAGCCCCAGCATTTT,CASSLDRPGRLGQPQHF
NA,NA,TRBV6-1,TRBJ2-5,TGTGCCAGCAGTGTAGGGCCCCAGTCCGGGGAGACCCAGTACTTC,CASSVGPQSGETQYF
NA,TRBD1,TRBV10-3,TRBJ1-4,TGTGCCATCAGTGAGTCCGAGACAGGGGGACGGGAAAAACTGTTTTTT,CAISESETGGREKLFF
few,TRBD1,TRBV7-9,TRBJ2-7,TGTGCCAGCAGGGGGCCGGGACAGGGTCTCTACGAGCAGTACTTC,CASRGPGQGLYEQYF
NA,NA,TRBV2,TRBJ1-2,TGTGCCAGCAGTACCTCGAGGCAAGCTAACTATGGCTACACCTTC,CASSTSRQANYGYTF
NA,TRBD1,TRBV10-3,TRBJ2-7,TGTGCCATCAGTGAGACCGGCCGACAGGGTACGGCCTACGAGCAGTACTTC,CAISETGRQGTAYEQYF
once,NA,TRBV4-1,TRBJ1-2,TGCGCCAGCAGCCAAGGCCCCAGCGGCTATGGCTACACCTTC,CASSQGPSGYGYTF
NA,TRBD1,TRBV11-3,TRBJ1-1,TGTGCCAGCAGCTTCCGGGACAGCATGAACACTGAAGCTTTCTTT,CASSFRDSMNTEAFF
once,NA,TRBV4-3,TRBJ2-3,TGCGCCAGCAGCCTGCGGGTTTTCACAGATACGCAGTATTTT,CASSLRVFTDTQYF
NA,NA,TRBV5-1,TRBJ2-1,TGCGCCAGCAGCTTGGGGGGTTACAATGAGCAGTTCTTC,CASSLGGYNEQFF
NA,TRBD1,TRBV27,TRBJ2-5,TGTGCCAGCAGCCGACAGGGCACCGAGACCCAGTACTTC,CASSRQGTETQYF
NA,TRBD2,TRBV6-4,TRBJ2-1,TGTGCCAGCAGTGACCTCACTAGCGGGAGGATAGAGCAGTTCTTC,CASSDLTSGRIEQFF
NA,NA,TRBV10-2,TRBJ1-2,TGCGCCAGGGGGGCCCGCTATGGCTACACCTTC,CARGARYGYTF
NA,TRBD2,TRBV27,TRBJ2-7,TGTGCCAGCAGTCTCTACGGGTCGGGAGGAGCCCAGCAGTACTTC,CASSLYGSGGAQQYF
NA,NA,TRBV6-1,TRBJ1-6,TGTGCCAGCAGTGAAGCTCGGCAGGGATTTATCGCACCCCTCCACTTT,CASSEARQGFIAPLHF
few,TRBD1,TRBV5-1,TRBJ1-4,TGCGCCAGCAGCCCGGGACAGCCGAATGAAAAACTGTTTTTT,CASSPGQPNEKLFF
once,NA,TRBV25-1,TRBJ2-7,TGTGCCAGCAGTCCCAGCTCCTACGAGCAGTACTTC,CASSPSSYEQYF
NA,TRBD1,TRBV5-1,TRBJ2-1,TGCGCCAGCAGCTTGGATAGACAGGGGGCGGGTGAGCAGTTCTTC,CASSLDRQGAGEQFF
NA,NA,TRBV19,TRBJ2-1,TGTGCCAGTAGTAGTACCACGGACACCCGTGTATTGTCCAATGAGCAGTTCTTC,CASSSTTDTRVLSNEQFF